The 7 T cell receptor beta chains in this list originate from one sample, sequenced in a study of control samples from healthy donors and cancer patients. Clones were sequenced by immunoSEQ multiplex PCR, and TCRdb holds only the in-frame ones, with some missing. Altogether approximately 74,000 clones are present, about 94% being singletons, with the ten largest covering roughly 3%. The sequenced sample consisted of blood. These receptors all stem from a woman aged 25 to 45 in good health.

The chain employs TRBV7-9 and TRBJ1-5; D remains unclear. V dropped 6 bases and J dropped 0 bases, with 15 bases sitting between them. Germline CDR1 is SEHNR and CDR2 is FQNEAQ (reference sequence). The CDR3 spans 16 residues. The CDR3 loop is CASRQLKVPSNQPQHF. CDR3 sequence (DNA): TGTGCCAGCAGGCAACTAAAAGTACCTAGCAATCAGCCCCAGCATTTT. The entire variable domain, with the rest obtained from reference TRBV7-9 and TRBJ1-5, is as follows: DTGVSQNPRHKITKRGQNVTFRCDPISEHNRLYWYRQTLGQGPEFLTYFQNEAQLEKSRLLSDRFSAERPKGSFSTLEIQRTEQGDSAMYLCASRQLKVPSNQPQHFGDGTRLSIL.

The rearrangement uses TRBV5-1 and TRBJ1-1; D gene ambiguous. Germline V gene data show CDR1 as SGHRS and CDR2 as YFSETQ. The CDR3 is 16 residues long. Trimming left V 0 bases short and J 0 bases short, with 12 bases between. This CDR3 is CASSLAILQMNTEAFF. CDR3 in DNA: TGCGCCAGCAGCTTGGCCATTCTGCAGATGAACACTGAAGCTTTCTTT.

The gene calls are TRBV27 and TRBJ1-3; 9 bases fit TRBD1. Germline trimming cut 7 bases from V and 3 bases from J; bases unmatched to any gene: 4. Per germline, CDR1 MNHEY and CDR2 SMNVEV (reference sequence). The CDR3 length is 14 residues. The CDR3 loop is CASKRDRVGNTIYF. The CDR3 DNA reads as TGTGCCAGCAAGAGGGACAGGGTTGGAAACACCATATATTTT.

The chain carries TRBV9 and TRBJ1-6; TRBD1 agrees at 12 bases. The CDR3 runs 15 residues. Germline lookup yields CDR1 SGDLS and CDR2 YYNGEE. J was trimmed by 10 bases and V by 1 base; bases with no gene match: 3. CDR3 sequence (DNA): TGTGCCAGCAGCGTATGGGACAGGGGGCAATCACCCCTCCACTTT. Translated, it gives CASSVWDRGQSPLHF.

V and J are TRBV4-1 and TRBJ2-7, with TRBD2 as a possible D gene (5 bases). Trimming pared 4 bases from V and 4 bases from J, leaving 14 bases between. CDR3 length: 14 amino acids. Germline values: CDR1 MGHRA, CDR2 YSYEKL. DNA for the CDR3: TGCGCCAGCAGCCTCCGAGACGGGGAGTACGAGCAGTACGTC. As protein: CASSLRDGEYEQYV.

This clone was seen once. This chain joins TRBV10-2 and TRBJ1-5; tentatively, D is TRBD1 (5 bases). Trimming removed 5 bases from V and 5 bases from J, with 7 bases in between. The CDR3 has 12 amino acids. CDR1 and CDR2 (germline): WSHSY, SAAADI. CDR3 residues: CASSRGYQPQHF. For the CDR3, the DNA is TGCGCCAGCAGTAGGGGTTATCAGCCCCAGCATTTT.

The chain is built from TRBV6-5 and TRBJ2-2; 9 nucleotides line up with TRBD2. CDR1 is MNHEY and CDR2 is SVGAGI in the germline V gene. The CDR3 is made up of 15 amino acids. Losses at the gene ends were 6 bases for V and 2 bases for J; bases not matched to a gene: 4. The CDR3: CASRRGGVNTGELFF. The CDR3 DNA follows: TGTGCCAGCAGGCGCGGGGGGGTTAACACCGGGGAGCTGTTTTTT.